This T cell receptor (beta chain) was profiled in a study of blood T cell repertoires in COVID-19. Across the study: Researchers got acute and convalescent COVID-19 samples from the United States, Italy and Spain. The cDNA or gDNA used as material had been derived from T cells, B-cell-depleted T cells, or PBMCs.

This CDR3 is built from 15 residues. V lost 4 bases and J lost 2, with 13 bases in between. CDR1 is SGHRS, CDR2 YFSETQ, per germline. In the authors' methods: Reference gene primer amplification gave nucleated cell count estimates. Some clones are missing from TCRdb's copy, which holds only in-frame ones; the method was immunoSEQ multiplex PCR. V and J calls and clone size follow that table, whereas D and trimming were derived from the DNA. The table has 200,000 to 250,000 clones, 83% seen once; the top ten hold roughly 1.3%. The Seattle patients joined while their infection was active and were tracked longitudinally afterward.

The specimen sequenced was peripheral blood. This receptor was taken from a woman aged 30 to 39 with COVID-19, enrolled during active disease. The gene calls are TRBV5-1 and TRBJ1-3, with a weak D call TRBD1 (6 bases). The CDR3 here is CASSPQGIAGNTIYF. CDR3 DNA sequence: TGCGCCAGCAGCCCCCAGGGGATCGCTGGAAACACCATATATTTT.